Sequencing of this TCR beta chain was carried out in a study of T cells in Graves' hyperthyroidism and ophthalmopathy. Amplified TCR beta CDR3 regions came from RNA transcripts. The primer set for the first-round RT-PCR of the TCR CDR3 was HTBI. One entry per CDR3 protein results from TCRdb running MiXCR on the multiplex PCR reads. There are about 560,000 distinct CDR3 sequences in the sample; around 15% occur only once, and around 19% lies in the top ten. Trimming pared 2 bases from V and 4 bases from J, leaving 15 bases between. The CDR3 is made up of 16 amino acids. The chain links TRBV12-3 or TRBV12-4 to TRBJ1-5; no clear D. Specimen: blood. This receptor was identified in a woman aged 18-29 years with Graves' hyperthyroidism. The CDR3, as DNA: TGTGCCAGCAGTTTATTACTCGGGGAGGGTAATCAGCCCCAGCATTTT. Translated: CASSLLLGEGNQPQHF.